This TCR beta chain was profiled in a study of Tregs in tolerant kidney transplant recipients. The study, taken as a whole, reports: In tolerant patients, donor-specific Tregs outgrew total Tregs, suggesting antigen-driven expansion.

With regard to this clone: What it binds is unknown. The sample has other DNA sequences that encode this CDR3 too.

The table came from immunoSEQ multiplex PCR; TCRdb's copy has only in-frame clones and leaves some out. The table records 100,000 or so clones, 80% to 95% of them present only once. The nonmyeloablative bone marrow transplants came from related graft donors, with transient mixed chimerism. The TCR was taken from a human patient who received a combined kidney and bone marrow transplant. The graft donor may have given rise to some T cells. Sample: CD4+ T cells from blood (PBMCs), taken 12 months after the transplant.

The CDR3 spells CASSFGQGNSPLHF. CDR3 DNA sequence: TGTGCCAGCAGCTTTGGACAGGGTAATTCACCCCTCCACTTT. The genes are TRBV7-9 and TRBJ1-6; 8 nucleotides match TRBD1. CDR1 and CDR2 (germline): SEHNR, FQNEAQ (reference sequence). The CDR3 spans 14 residues. V gave up 3 bases and J gave up 6 bases; unmatched junction bases: 1.